This paragraph covers one T cell receptor beta chain sequence. Per the germline V gene, CDR1 is SGHNT and CDR2 is YYREEE (reference sequence). Trimming cost V 0 bases and J 7 bases, with 13 bases left between them. The CDR3 is 14 residues long. Produced via immunoSEQ multiplex PCR; TCRdb's table is partial and in-frame only. The table records 300,000 to 450,000 clones, 70% to 90% of them present only once. The data are from a study of blood T cell repertoires in COVID-19. This clonotype was sampled from a woman aged 30 to 39 with COVID-19, enrolled during active disease. The chain links TRBV5-4 to TRBJ1-1, with D unresolved. Sequences were obtained from peripheral blood. The CDR3, as DNA: TGTGCCAGCAGCTTGGCCGAGAGCTCACGTGAAGCTTTCTTT. Translation gives CASSLAESSREAFF.